A selection of T cell receptor beta chains follows, all from one sample in a study of blood T cell repertoires in COVID-19. TCRdb's table, derived via immunoSEQ multiplex PCR, lists solely in-frame clones and lacks some. The sample holds 300,000 to 450,000 clones, around 90% seen once. Material: peripheral blood. The origin of the receptors is a human donor in a cohort sampled during active COVID-19. The CDR3 runs from the conserved cysteine through the conserved F or W. D genes are given only for firm matches. For some rows the clone size is stated as once, few or many, or as a class when expanded; others skip it.

cdr3_nt: TGCGCCAGCAGCTTGGCCGTGACAGGGCGTGGAGACACTGAAGCTTTCTTT
cdr3_aa: CASSLAVTGRGDTEAFF
d_call: TRBD1
clone_size: few
j_call: TRBJ1-1
v_call: TRBV5-1

cdr3_nt: TGTGCCACCGTAAATCGCGGGGGGACCACAGATACGCAGTATTTT
cdr3_aa: CATVNRGGTTDTQYF
d_call: TRBD2
clone_size: once
j_call: TRBJ2-3
v_call: TRBV2

cdr3_nt: TGTGCCATCAGTGAGACTAGCGGGATGTACAATGAGCAGTTCTTC
cdr3_aa: CAISETSGMYNEQFF
d_call: TRBD2
clone_size: -
j_call: TRBJ2-1
v_call: TRBV10-3

cdr3_nt: TGCGCCAGCAGCCCGGGGAGTGACGGTGCGCGGGTAAACATTCAGTACTTC
cdr3_aa: CASSPGSDGARVNIQYF
d_call: -
clone_size: -
j_call: TRBJ2-4
v_call: TRBV5-1

cdr3_nt: TGCGCCAGCAGCTTGGCCGGTTCCGAGCAGTACTTC
cdr3_aa: CASSLAGSEQYF
d_call: -
clone_size: -
j_call: TRBJ2-7
v_call: TRBV5-1

cdr3_nt: TGTGCCAGCAGCTTAGAGCTGGAGACCCAGTACTTC
cdr3_aa: CASSLELETQYF
d_call: -
clone_size: -
j_call: TRBJ2-5
v_call: TRBV7-9

cdr3_nt: TGCGCCAGCAGCTTGAGCCAGCGGGACGAGCAGTACTTC
cdr3_aa: CASSLSQRDEQYF
d_call: -
clone_size: -
j_call: TRBJ2-7
v_call: TRBV5-1

cdr3_nt: TGTGCCAGCAGACTTTTTAACAGGGAAGGCTACACCTTC
cdr3_aa: CASRLFNREGYTF
d_call: -
clone_size: -
j_call: TRBJ1-2
v_call: TRBV5-6

cdr3_nt: TGTGCCAGTAGTATCGGAGCGGCCAGAAACAATGAGCAGTTCTTC
cdr3_aa: CASSIGAARNNEQFF
d_call: -
clone_size: -
j_call: TRBJ2-1
v_call: TRBV19

cdr3_nt: TGCGCCAGCAGCTTGGCCGGAGGGGGAGGGGAAAAACTGTTTTTT
cdr3_aa: CASSLAGGGGEKLFF
d_call: -
clone_size: -
j_call: TRBJ1-4
v_call: TRBV5-1

cdr3_nt: TGTGCCAGCAGCACAACAGGGGGACCCGGGGAGCTGTTTTTT
cdr3_aa: CASSTTGGPGELFF
d_call: TRBD1
clone_size: few
j_call: TRBJ2-2
v_call: TRBV11-3

cdr3_nt: TGTGCCAGTAGAAGAGCGGACCAAGAGACCCAGTACTTC
cdr3_aa: CASRRADQETQYF
d_call: -
clone_size: -
j_call: TRBJ2-5
v_call: TRBV19

cdr3_nt: TGTGCCAGTCGGAAACAGTATAATTCACCCCTCCACTTT
cdr3_aa: CASRKQYNSPLHF
d_call: -
clone_size: -
j_call: TRBJ1-6
v_call: TRBV19

cdr3_nt: TGCAGCGTAGGGCAGGGGGGGACCCAGTACTTC
cdr3_aa: CSVGQGGTQYF
d_call: -
clone_size: -
j_call: TRBJ2-5
v_call: TRBV29-1